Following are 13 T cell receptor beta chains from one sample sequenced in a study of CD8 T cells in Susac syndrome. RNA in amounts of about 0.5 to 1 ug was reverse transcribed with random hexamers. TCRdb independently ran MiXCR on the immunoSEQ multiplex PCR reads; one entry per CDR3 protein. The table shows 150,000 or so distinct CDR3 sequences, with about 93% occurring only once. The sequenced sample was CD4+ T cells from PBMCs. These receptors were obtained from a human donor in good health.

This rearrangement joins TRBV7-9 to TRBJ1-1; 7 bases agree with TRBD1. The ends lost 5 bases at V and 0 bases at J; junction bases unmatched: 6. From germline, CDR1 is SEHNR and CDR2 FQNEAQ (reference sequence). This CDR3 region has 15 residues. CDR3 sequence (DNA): TGTGCCAGCAGCCGCGACAGGGCTGTGAACACTGAAGCTTTCTTT. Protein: CASSRDRAVNTEAFF.

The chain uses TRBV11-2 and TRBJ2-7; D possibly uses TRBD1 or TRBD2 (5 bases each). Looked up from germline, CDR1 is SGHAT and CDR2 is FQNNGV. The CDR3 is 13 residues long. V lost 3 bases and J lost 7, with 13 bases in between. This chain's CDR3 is CASSFGTSGEQYF. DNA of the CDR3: TGTGCCAGCAGCTTCGGGACGTCGGGAGAGCAGTACTTC.

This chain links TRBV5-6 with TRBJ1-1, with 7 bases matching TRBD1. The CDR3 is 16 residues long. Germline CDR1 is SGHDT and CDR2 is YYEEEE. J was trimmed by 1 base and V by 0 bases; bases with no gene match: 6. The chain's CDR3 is CASSLAGGLWNTEAFF. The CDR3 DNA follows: TGTGCCAGCAGCTTGGCAGGGGGACTCTGGAACACTGAAGCTTTCTTT.

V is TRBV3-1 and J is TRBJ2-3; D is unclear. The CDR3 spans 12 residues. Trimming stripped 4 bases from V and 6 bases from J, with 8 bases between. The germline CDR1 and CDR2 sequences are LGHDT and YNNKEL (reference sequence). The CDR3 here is CASSRSRDTQYF. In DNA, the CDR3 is TGTGCCAGCAGCCGATCCCGGGATACGCAGTATTTT.

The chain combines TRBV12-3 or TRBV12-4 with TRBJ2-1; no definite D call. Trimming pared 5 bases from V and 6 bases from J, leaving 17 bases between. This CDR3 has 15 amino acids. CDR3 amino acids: CASSPTPIGVNEQFF. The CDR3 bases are TGTGCCAGCAGTCCAACCCCTATTGGGGTCAATGAGCAGTTCTTC.

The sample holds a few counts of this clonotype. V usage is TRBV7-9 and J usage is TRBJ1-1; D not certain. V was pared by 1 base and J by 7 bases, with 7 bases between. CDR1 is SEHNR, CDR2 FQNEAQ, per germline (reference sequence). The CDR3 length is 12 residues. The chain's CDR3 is CASSLGRGEAFF. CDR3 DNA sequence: TGTGCCAGCAGCTTAGGACGGGGTGAAGCTTTCTTT.

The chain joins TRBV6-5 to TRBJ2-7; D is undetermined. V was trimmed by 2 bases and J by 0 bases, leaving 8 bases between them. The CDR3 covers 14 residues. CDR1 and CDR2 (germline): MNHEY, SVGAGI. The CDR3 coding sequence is TGTGCCAGCAGTTACGTAGAAGGCTCCTACGAGCAGTACTTC. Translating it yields CASSYVEGSYEQYF.

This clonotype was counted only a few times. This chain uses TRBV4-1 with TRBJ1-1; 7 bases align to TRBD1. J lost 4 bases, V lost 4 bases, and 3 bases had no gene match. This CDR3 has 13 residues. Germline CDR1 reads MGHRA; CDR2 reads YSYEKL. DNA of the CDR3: TGCGCCAGCAGCCGGGGACAGTCCACTGAAGCTTTCTTT. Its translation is CASSRGQSTEAFF.

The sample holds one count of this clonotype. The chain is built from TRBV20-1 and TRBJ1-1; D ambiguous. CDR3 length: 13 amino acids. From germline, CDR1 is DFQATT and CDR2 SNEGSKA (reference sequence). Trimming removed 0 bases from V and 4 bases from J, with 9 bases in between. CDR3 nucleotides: TGCAGTGCTAGAGATAGAACCCCCACTGAAGCTTTCTTT. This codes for CSARDRTPTEAFF.

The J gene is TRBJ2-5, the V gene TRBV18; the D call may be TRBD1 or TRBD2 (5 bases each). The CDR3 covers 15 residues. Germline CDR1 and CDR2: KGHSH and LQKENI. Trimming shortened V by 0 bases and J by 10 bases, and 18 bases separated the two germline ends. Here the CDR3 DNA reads TGTGCCAGCTCACCACCCCTGGGACGGCGAGTTTTCCAGTACTTC. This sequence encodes CASSPPLGRRVFQYF. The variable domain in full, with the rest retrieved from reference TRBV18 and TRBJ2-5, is NAGVMQNPRHLVRRRGQEARLRCSPMKGHSHVYWYRQLPEEGLKFMVYLQKENIIDESGMPKERFSAEFPKEGPSILRIQQVVRGDSAAYFCASSPPLGRRVFQYFGPGTRLLVL.

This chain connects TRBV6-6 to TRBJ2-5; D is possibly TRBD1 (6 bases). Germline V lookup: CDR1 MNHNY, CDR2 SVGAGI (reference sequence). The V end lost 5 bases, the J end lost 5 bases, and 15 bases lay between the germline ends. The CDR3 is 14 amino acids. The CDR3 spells CASSTHRVLETQYF. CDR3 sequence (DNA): TGTGCCAGCAGTACCCACAGGGTACTGGAGACCCAGTACTTC.

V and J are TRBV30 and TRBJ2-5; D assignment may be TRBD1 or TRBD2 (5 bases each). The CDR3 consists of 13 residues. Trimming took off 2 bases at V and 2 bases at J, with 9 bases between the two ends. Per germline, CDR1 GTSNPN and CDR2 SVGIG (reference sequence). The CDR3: CAWSRGAQETQYF. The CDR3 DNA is TGTGCCTGGAGTAGAGGGGCACAAGAGACCCAGTACTTC.

CDR3 residues: CSVEYGAGETQYF. In DNA form, the CDR3 reads TGCAGCGTTGAATACGGGGCAGGGGAGACCCAGTACTTC. The V and J genes are TRBV29-1 and TRBJ2-5, with D perhaps TRBD1 or TRBD2 (5 bases each). The germline V gene encodes CDR1 SQVTM and CDR2 ANQGSEA. CDR3 length: 13 residues. Trimming pared 2 bases from V and 5 bases from J, leaving 12 bases between.